The present T cell receptor (beta chain) was sequenced within a study of identical twins. This clonotype was counted only a few times. Antigen: not known. TCRdb fed the 5' RACE reads into MiXCR, producing one record per CDR3 protein. Among around 250,000 distinct CDR3 sequences listed, 12% were seen once. Whole-study results and caveats: Where out-of-frame alpha sequences were twin-shared, they showed excess low generation probability. Beta out-of-frame twin sharing showed a weaker excess.

The sample was also reused in another study, on yellow fever vaccine responses in identical twins.

The sequenced material came from memory (CD45RO+) T cells sorted from blood. The source of this sequence is a woman younger than 35 in good health.

CDR3 residues: CASSDQGRKNFYEQYF. The CDR3 coding sequence is TGTGCCAGCAGTGACCAAGGACGGAAGAATTTCTACGAGCAGTACTTC. V and J are TRBV6-2 or TRBV6-3 and TRBJ2-7; no definite D call. This CDR3 has 16 residues. Germline CDR1 and CDR2: MNHEY and SVGEGT. The V end lost 5 bases, the J end lost 3 bases, and 20 bases lay between the germline ends.